This TCR beta chain was sequenced in a study of beta chain features in type 1 diabetes (dated by TCRdb to between 2018 and 2020). Broadly, across the study: Mean age, gender distribution, total cell number and subset yield did not differ between patients and healthy donors. The study compared the TCRB repertoires of sorted circulating CD4+ T cell subsets in recently diagnosed type 1 diabetes patients with those in matched healthy donors. Across all samples, fewer than 110,000,000 sorted cells were examined, and cell number per subset correlated strongly with RNA yield. Regulatory and stem cell-like memory subsets were obtained from only 8 patients and about 8 healthy donors, while naive and central memory subsets were obtained from all 30 or so donors.

Worth noting for this clone: Its antigen is not yet known. There are no base qualities to consult, and no much larger clone falls within one base.

A single peripheral blood draw of roughly 0.11 L on average was collected from each donor into heparinised tubes. A BD FACSAria II was used to sort naive, central memory, regulatory and stem cell-like memory CD4+ T cells with a panel that included CD45RO, CCR7, CD25, CD127, CD95 and CD27. All sorted populations exceeded 95% purity. Right away, PBMCs were isolated by Lymphoprep density gradient centrifugation and were stained directly, with no culture step. So that batch effects would be minimized, each experiment stained and sorted samples in pairs, pairing one healthy donor with one patient. Paper-wide results and their limitations: Sequencing cDNA rather than genomic DNA could over-represent highly expressing activated cells, although activation and CD3 levels did not differ between groups. Type 1 diabetes patients showed a moderate but significant shortening of TCRB CDR3 length in all four CD4+ subsets. At VDJ recombination sites, type 1 diabetes patients had fewer insertions and more deleted nucleotides, which implies abnormalities in thymic rearrangement. Naive, central memory and regulatory TCRB repertoires appeared to be more alike among patients than among healthy donors. PCR might favor shorter templates, but patient and control samples were amplified and corrected together, so any skew would affect both groups equally. Because the HLA sub-analyses included only small numbers of individuals, any influence of HLA type on TCRB rearrangement was left unresolved.

CDR1 and CDR2 are read off the germline V gene as SGHVS and FQNEAQ. There are 16 amino acids in the CDR3, from cysteine to phenylalanine inclusive. Only the CDR3 DNA is retained, 48 bases long and in frame from the first base. Germline trimming: 4 bases from V, 5 bases from J; junction bases outside gene matches: 11. The entire amount of isolated RNA was reverse transcribed using the High Capacity cDNA Reverse Transcription Kit, so the sequenced TCRB transcripts were expressed ones. Naive, central memory and regulatory T cell samples underwent deep immunoSEQ sequencing, averaging about 3.57 million total reads per sample. Sorted cells were lysed in RLT buffer, and RNA was extracted using DNase-treated RNeasy Micro or Mini kits according to cell number. To prevent cross-contamination, every cell subset was processed on its own, while patient and healthy donor samples were processed together. Using the immunoSEQ multiplex PCR, TCRB sequences were amplified from cDNA into 87-bp fragments spanning the CDR3 region. Amplicons were sequenced on the Illumina HiSeq platform. The published analysis was carried out like this. PCR bias was corrected computationally using synthetic template baselines, and reads within Hamming distance 2 were collapsed, with unmergeable singletons discarded. By aligning reads against IMGT, V, D and J genes, CDR3 length, and insertions or deletions at six rearrangement sites were assigned. Within each subset, clonotype counts were normalized to the number of sorted cells before true diversity and Gini coefficients were calculated with the tcR R package. The overlap coefficient, calculated on TCRB nucleotide sequences, was used to measure repertoire sharing. Out-of-frame TCRB sequences from naive cells were analyzed as a proxy for the pre-selection repertoire. In TCRdb, the immuneACCESS table is reduced to in-frame sequences with V and J assigned. These tables do not hold every clone; where another copy was compared, an unresolved V gene accounts for under half, and the others remain unexplained. V and J calls and clone size are those listed in that table; D and trimming were worked out from the DNA. In this sample the table shows about 250,000 clones, over 12% of which occur a single time. Of the sample, roughly 0.028% is held by the ten largest clones.

What was sequenced was naive CD4+ T cells from blood. This specimen's cell subset or site label, interpreted: true naive CD4+ T cells. The chain links TRBV7-8 with TRBJ2-5, with 9 bases matching TRBD2. The TCR was taken from a middle-aged woman in good health. The CDR3 protein: CASSSHTRGGPETQYF. The DNA is TGTGCCAGCAGCTCACATACGCGGGGGGGCCCGGAGACCCAGTACTTC.